This T cell receptor (beta chain) was identified during a study of PD-1 blockade in classical Hodgkin lymphoma. Only in-frame clones appear in the TCRdb table, and some are missing; sequencing was by immunoSEQ multiplex PCR. The sample holds tens of thousands of clones, roughly 85% seen once. The time point denotes: cycle 4 day 1 (C4D1), after 6 weeks of nivolumab. All patients experienced relapse after autologous stem cell transplantation, and brentuximab vedotin exposure was variable. V gave up 3 bases and J gave up 5 bases; unmatched junction bases: 3. This CDR3 has 13 amino acids. Per the germline V gene, CDR1 is LGHNA and CDR2 is YNFKEQ. On this clone itself: Its target is unknown.

Study-wide results and caveats: Before treatment, complete responders showed about the same diversity as newly diagnosed patients. At C4D1, TCR diversity had climbed significantly for CD4+ cells, though not for CD8+ cells. Exclusion removed patients who began nivolumab under 1 year after ASCT.

The sample here was peripheral blood mononuclear cells (PBMCs), taken before the fourth cycle of nivolumab. The chain links TRBV4-2 to TRBJ2-5, with TRBD1 matching over 7 bases. The source of this sequence is a human donor with classical Hodgkin lymphoma. The CDR3 region has the DNA TGTGCCAGCAGCCAGGGCAGGGGGGAGACCCAGTACTTC. This encodes CASSQGRGETQYF.